One T cell receptor (beta chain) is described in this entry. Amplification used 60 Vbeta primers and 13 Jbeta primers. Method: immunoSEQ multiplex PCR; TCRdb's copy keeps in-frame clones and lacks some. The data contain 150,000 to 200,000 clones, about 75% of them seen just once; the ten biggest clones take up about 7.7%. Germline values: CDR1 SGHAT, CDR2 FQNNGV. Losses at the gene ends were 0 bases for V and 0 bases for J; bases not matched to a gene: 10. The CDR3 totals 18 residues. This sample was taken from a study of cytomegalovirus exposure and HLA in healthy donors. The sequenced material came from PBMCs. The sequence derives from a woman aged 40 to 50 in good health and CMV-seropositive. The chain combines TRBV11-2 with TRBJ2-7; 8 bases map to TRBD2. The CDR3 bases are TGTGCCAGCAGCTTAGATCCGTCCGGGGGGGGGAGCTCCTACGAGCAGTACTTC. Translated, it gives CASSLDPSGGGSSYEQYF.